Sequencing of this T cell receptor beta chain was carried out in a study of vaccination effects on CD4 cells after COVID-19. Study context: Either the mRNA-1273 or the BNT162b2 vaccine was given to participants as two doses.

Findings and limits, study-wide: Late in the post-vaccination period, infection-induced and vaccine-induced clones underwent marked clonal contraction.

On this clone: Its specificity is not known.

The germline V gene has CDR1 SEHNR and CDR2 FQNEAQ (reference sequence). Trimming took 5 bases from V and 7 from J, leaving 9 bases between them. The CDR3 spans 12 residues. Repertoires were generated with immunoSEQ multiplex PCR, while TCRdb's copy carries only in-frame clones and drops some. The table records about 45,000 clones, about 75% of them present only once. Expansion of antigen-specific CD4+ T cells with viral peptide pools was carried out by the ViraFEST assay before sequencing. CD4+ T cells were isolated after 10 days of culture. PCR-confirmed SARS-CoV-2 infection occurred in the person between March and December 2020. Each culture well received about 1.8 million PBMC. These cells were then cultured in IMDM with about 9.1 IU/ml IL-2 and roughly 10 ug/ml peptides. Half of the medium was exchanged for IL-2 medium on both days 3 and 7.

V is TRBV7-9 and J is TRBJ1-3; unclear D gene. The TCR sequence derives from a human donor who had a prior SARS-CoV-2 infection. The input for sequencing was CD4+ T cells from PBMCs cultured with a peptide pool, taken before COVID-19 vaccination. CDR3 sequence (DNA): TGTGCCAGCAGCCGCGGTAGGAACACCATATATTTT. Translated: CASSRGRNTIYF.